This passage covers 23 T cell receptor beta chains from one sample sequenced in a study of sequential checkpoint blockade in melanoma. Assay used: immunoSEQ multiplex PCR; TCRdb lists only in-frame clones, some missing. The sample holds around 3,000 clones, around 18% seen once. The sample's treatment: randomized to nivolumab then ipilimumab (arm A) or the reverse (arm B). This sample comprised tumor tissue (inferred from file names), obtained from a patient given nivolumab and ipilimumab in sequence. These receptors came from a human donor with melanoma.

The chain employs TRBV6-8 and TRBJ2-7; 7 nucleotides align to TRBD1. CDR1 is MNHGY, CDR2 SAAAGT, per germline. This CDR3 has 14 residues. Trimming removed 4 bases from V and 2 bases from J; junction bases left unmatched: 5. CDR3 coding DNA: TGTGCCAGCAGTTTACAGGGGTTTCCCTACGAGCAGTACTTC. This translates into CASSLQGFPYEQYF.

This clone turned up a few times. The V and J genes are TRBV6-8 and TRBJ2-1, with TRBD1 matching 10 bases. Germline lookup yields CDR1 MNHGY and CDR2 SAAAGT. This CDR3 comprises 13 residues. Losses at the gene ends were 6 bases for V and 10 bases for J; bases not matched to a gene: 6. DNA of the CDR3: TGTGCCAGCAGACTGACAGGGGGCAAGGAGCAGTTCTTC. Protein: CASRLTGGKEQFF.

CDR3 sequence (DNA): TGTGCCAGTAGTAGCCCCGGGACATCGAACACCGGGGAGCTGTTTTTT. Amino acids: CASSSPGTSNTGELFF. The chain is built from TRBV19 and TRBJ2-2, with a tentative D call TRBD1 (6 bases). V gave up 4 bases and J gave up 0 bases, with 12 bases separating them. The CDR3 length is 16 residues. CDR1 and CDR2 from the germline V gene are LNHDA and SQIVND (reference sequence).

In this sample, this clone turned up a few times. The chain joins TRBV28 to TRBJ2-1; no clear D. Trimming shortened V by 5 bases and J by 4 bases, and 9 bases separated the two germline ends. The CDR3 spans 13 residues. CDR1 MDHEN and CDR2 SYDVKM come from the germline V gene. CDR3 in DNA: TGTGCCAGCAGTCTTTCGGTTTACAATGAGCAGTTCTTC. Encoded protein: CASSLSVYNEQFF. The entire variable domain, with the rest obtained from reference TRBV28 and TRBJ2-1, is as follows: DVKVTQSSRYLVKRTGEKVFLECVQDMDHENMFWYRQDPGLGLRLIYFSYDVKMKEKGDIPEGYSVSREKKERFSLILESASTNQTSMYLCASSLSVYNEQFFGPGTRLTVL.

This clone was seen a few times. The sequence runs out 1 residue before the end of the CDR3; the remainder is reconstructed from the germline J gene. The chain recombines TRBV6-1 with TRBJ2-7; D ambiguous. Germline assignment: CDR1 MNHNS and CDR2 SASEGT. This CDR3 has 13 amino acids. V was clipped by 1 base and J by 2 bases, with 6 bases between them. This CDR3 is CASSEGQAYEQYF. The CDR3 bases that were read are TGTGCCAGCAGTGAAGGGCAGGCCTACGAGCAGTAC.

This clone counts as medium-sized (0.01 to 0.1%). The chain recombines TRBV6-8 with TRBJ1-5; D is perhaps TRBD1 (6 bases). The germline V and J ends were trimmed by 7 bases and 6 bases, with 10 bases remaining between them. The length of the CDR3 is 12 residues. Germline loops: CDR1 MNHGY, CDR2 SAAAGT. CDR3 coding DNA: TGTGCCAGCACCGGGACAAGTCAGCCCCAGCATTTT. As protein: CASTGTSQPQHF.

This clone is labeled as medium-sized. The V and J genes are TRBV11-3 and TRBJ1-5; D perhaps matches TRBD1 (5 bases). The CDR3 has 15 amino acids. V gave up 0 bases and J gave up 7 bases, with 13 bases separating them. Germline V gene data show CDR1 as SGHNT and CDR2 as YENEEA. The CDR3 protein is CASSLDQGLSQPQHF. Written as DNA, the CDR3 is TGTGCCAGCAGCTTAGATCAGGGTTTAAGCCAGCCCCAGCATTTT. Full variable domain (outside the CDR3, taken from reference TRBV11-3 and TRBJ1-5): EAGVVQSPRYKIIEKKQPVAFWCNPISGHNTLYWYLQNLGQGPELLIRYENEEAVDDSQLPKDRFSAERLKGVDSTLKIQPAELGDSAVYLCASSLDQGLSQPQHFGDGTRLSIL.

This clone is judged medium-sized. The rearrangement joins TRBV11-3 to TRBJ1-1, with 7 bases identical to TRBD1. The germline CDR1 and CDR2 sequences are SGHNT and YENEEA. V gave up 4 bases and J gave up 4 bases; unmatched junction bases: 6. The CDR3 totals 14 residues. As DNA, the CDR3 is TGTGCCAGCAGCTACCCGACAGGGCCCACTGAAGCTTTCTTT. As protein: CASSYPTGPTEAFF. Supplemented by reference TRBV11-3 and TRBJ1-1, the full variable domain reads EAGVVQSPRYKIIEKKQPVAFWCNPISGHNTLYWYLQNLGQGPELLIRYENEEAVDDSQLPKDRFSAERLKGVDSTLKIQPAELGDSAVYLCASSYPTGPTEAFFGQGTRLTVV.

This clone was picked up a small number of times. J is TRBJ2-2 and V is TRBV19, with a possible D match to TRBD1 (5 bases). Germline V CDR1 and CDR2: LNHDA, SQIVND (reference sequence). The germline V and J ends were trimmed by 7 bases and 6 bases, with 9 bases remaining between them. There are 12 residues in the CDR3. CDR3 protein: CASKGLAGELFF. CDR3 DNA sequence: TGTGCCAGTAAGGGGTTGGCCGGGGAGCTGTTTTTT.

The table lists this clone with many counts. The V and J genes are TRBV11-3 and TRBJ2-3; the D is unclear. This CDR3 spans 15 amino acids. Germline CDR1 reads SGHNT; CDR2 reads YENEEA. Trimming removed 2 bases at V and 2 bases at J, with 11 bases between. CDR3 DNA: TGTGCCAGCAGCTTACCCCCGGGCATCACAGATACGCAGTATTTT. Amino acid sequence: CASSLPPGITDTQYF. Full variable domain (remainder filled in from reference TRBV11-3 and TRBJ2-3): EAGVVQSPRYKIIEKKQPVAFWCNPISGHNTLYWYLQNLGQGPELLIRYENEEAVDDSQLPKDRFSAERLKGVDSTLKIQPAELGDSAVYLCASSLPPGITDTQYFGPGTRLTVL.

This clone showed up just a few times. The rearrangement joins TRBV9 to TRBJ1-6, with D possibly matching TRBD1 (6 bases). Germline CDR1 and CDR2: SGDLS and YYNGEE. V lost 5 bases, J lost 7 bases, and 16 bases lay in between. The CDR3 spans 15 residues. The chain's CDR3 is CASSEGGNLNSPLHF. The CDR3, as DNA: TGTGCCAGCAGTGAAGGGGGTAATCTAAATTCACCCCTCCACTTT.

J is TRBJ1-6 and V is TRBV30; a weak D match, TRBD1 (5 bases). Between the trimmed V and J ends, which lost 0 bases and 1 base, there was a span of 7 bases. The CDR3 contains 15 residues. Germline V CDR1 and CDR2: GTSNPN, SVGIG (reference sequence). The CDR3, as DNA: TGTGCCTGGAGTGTACAGGAGTCCTATAATTCACCCCTCCACTTT. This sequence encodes CAWSVQESYNSPLHF.

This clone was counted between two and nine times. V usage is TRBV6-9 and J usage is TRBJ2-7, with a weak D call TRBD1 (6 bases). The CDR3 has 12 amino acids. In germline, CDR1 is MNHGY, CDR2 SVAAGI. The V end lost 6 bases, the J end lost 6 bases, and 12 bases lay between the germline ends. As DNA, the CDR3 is TGTGCCAGCAGAGAGGGACAAGGCGAGCAGTACTTC. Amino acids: CASREGQGEQYF.

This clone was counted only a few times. Written as DNA, the CDR3 is TGTGCCTGGAGTGTGGTGGTAAGCGGGGAGCTGTTTTTT. It encodes CAWSVVVSGELFF. The chain couples TRBV30 to TRBJ2-2; D remains ambiguous. Trimming left V 0 bases short and J 7 bases short, with 9 bases between. The CDR3 length is 13 residues. The germline CDR1 and CDR2 sequences are GTSNPN and SVGIG (reference sequence).

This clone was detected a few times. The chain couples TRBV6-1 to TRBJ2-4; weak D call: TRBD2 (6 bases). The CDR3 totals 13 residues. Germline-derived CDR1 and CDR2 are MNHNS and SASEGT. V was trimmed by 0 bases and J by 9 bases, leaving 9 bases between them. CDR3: CASSEALGGIQYF. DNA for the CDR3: TGTGCCAGCAGTGAAGCTTTGGGAGGCATTCAGTACTTC.

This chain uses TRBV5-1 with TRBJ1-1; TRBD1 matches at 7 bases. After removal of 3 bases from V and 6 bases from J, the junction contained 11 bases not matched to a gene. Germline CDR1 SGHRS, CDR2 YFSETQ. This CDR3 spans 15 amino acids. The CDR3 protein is CASSWGQTGSAEAFF. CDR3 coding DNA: TGCGCCAGCAGCTGGGGGCAGACAGGGAGTGCTGAAGCTTTCTTT.

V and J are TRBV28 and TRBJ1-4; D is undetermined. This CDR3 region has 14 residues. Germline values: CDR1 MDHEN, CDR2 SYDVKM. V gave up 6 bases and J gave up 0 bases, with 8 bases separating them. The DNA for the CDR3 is TGTGCCAGCAGCCAAACTGCAACTAATGAAAAACTGTTTTTT. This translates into CASSQTATNEKLFF.

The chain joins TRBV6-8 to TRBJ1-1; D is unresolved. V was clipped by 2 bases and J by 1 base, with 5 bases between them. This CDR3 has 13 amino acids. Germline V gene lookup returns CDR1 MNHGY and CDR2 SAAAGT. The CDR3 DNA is TGTGCCAGCAGTTACCAACAGAACACTGAAGCTTTCTTT. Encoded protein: CASSYQQNTEAFF.

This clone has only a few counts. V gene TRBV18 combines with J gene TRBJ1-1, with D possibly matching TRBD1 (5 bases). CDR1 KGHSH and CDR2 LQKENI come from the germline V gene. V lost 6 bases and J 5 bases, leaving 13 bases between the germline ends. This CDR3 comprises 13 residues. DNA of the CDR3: TGTGCCAGCTCCCGGCAGGGCGGTACTGAAGCTTTCTTT. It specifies CASSRQGGTEAFF. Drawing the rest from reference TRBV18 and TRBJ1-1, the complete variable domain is NAGVMQNPRHLVRRRGQEARLRCSPMKGHSHVYWYRQLPEEGLKFMVYLQKENIIDESGMPKERFSAEFPKEGPSILRIQQVVRGDSAAYFCASSRQGGTEAFFGQGTRLTVV.

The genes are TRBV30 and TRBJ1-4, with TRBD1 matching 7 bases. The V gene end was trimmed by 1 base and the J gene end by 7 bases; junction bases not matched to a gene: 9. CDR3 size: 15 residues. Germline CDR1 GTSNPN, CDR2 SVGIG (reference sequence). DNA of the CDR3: TGTGCCTGGAGTGATACACCGGGACAGTTTGAAAAACTGTTTTTT. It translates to CAWSDTPGQFEKLFF.

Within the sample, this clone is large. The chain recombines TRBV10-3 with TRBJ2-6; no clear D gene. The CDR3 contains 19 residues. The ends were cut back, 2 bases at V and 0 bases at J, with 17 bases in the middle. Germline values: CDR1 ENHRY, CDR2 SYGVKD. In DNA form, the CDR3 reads TGTGCCATCAGTGAGCCGATAGTGGAGTTTCCCTCTGGGGCCAACGTCCTGACTTTC. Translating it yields CAISEPIVEFPSGANVLTF.

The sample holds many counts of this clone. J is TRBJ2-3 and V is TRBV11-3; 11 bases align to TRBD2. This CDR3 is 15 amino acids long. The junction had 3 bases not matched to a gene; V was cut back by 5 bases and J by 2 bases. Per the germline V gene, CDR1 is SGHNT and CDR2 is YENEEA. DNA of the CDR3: TGTGCCAGCAGCCGACTAGCGGGGTTCACAGATACGCAGTATTTT. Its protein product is CASSRLAGFTDTQYF.

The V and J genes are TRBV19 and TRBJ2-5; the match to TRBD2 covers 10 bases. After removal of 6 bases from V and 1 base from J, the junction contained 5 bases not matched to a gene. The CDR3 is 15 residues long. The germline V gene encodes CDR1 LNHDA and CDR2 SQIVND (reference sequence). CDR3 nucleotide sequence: TGTGCCAGTAGAAGATCTAGCGGGGGCCAAGAGACCCAGTACTTC. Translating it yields CASRRSSGGQETQYF.